These 23 T cell receptor beta chains were all obtained from the same sample, sequenced in a study of read filtering for tumor transcriptome and immune sequencing (dated by TCRdb to 2019 to 2021). TCRdb records Illumina HiSeq 4000 as the sequencer. Starting from 400 to 450 ng RNA, TCR libraries were constructed with the Immunoverse kit using molecular barcoded adaptors that cover the alpha/delta and beta/gamma chains. The public reads were reanalyzed by TCRdb: fastp trimming at Q25, MiXCR alignment, in-frame beta chains only. Merged by CDR3 protein, the rows form single entries marked with the most common genes and DNA. For this sample there are about 47,000 distinct CDR3 sequences; approximately 12% appear just once. More than 12% of the sample rests with the top ten. The material sequenced was a population of CD138-negative cells sorted from bone marrow. According to the study, the label for this sample's cell subset or site signals: bone marrow mononuclear cells depleted of CD138+ plasma/myeloma cells by negative magnetic selection. These receptors all come from a donor at least 40 years old with multiple myeloma.

This clonotype appeared a few times. Possible read error: a much larger clone is one base away. The V gene is TRBV13, the J gene TRBJ1-4, with D maybe TRBD1 (5 bases). Germline CDR1 reads PRHDT; CDR2 reads FYEKMQ (reference sequence). The CDR3 sequence is 15 residues long. The CDR3: CASSLRGGINEKLLF. As DNA, the CDR3 is TGTGCCAGCAGCTTACGGGGGGGAATTAATGAAAAACTGCTTTTT.

As regards this clonotype: A much larger clone lies a single base off, so this may be a read error. CDR3 DNA: TGTGCCAGCAGCGTCAGCACAGGTACGCAGTATTTT. This translates into CASSVSTGTQYF. The chain couples TRBV9 to TRBJ2-3; D possibly corresponds to TRBD1 (5 bases). This CDR3 region has 12 residues. Germline lookup yields CDR1 SGDLS and CDR2 YYNGEE.

This clonotype was seen ten or more times. J is TRBJ2-7 and V is TRBV5-4; TRBD2 is a possible D gene (5 bases). V lost 0 bases to trimming and J lost 2 bases, with 9 bases between them. This CDR3 has 14 residues. Germline CDR1 SGHNT, CDR2 YYREEE (reference sequence). The CDR3 bases are TGTGCCAGCAGCTTGGGTGGAGGTCCCTACGAGCAGTACTTC. It is translated as CASSLGGGPYEQYF.

The sample holds a few counts of this clonotype. Its ends do not fully match the called genes, so a read error is possible. The chain joins TRBV7-2 to TRBJ1-6; 8 positions match TRBD1. This CDR3 contains 15 residues. Germline values: CDR1 SGHTA, CDR2 FQGNSA. The CDR3 spells CVSSLRTGQNSPLHF. The CDR3 nucleotides are TGTGTCAGCAGCTTACGGACAGGGCAAAATTCACCCCTCCACTTT.

The rearrangement links TRBV6-4 to TRBJ2-1; D not resolved. Per the germline V gene, CDR1 is MRHNA and CDR2 is SNTAGT. The ends were cut back, 4 bases at V and 5 bases at J, with 9 bases in the middle. CDR3 length: 13 amino acids. The CDR3 nucleotides are TGTGCCAGCAGTGTGAGCCAAAACAATGAGCAGTTCTTC. This codes for CASSVSQNNEQFF.

This clonotype was recorded at least ten times. This chain links TRBV6-5 with TRBJ2-7; TRBD1 matches at 8 bases. CDR1 is MNHEY, CDR2 SVGAGI, per germline. CDR3 length: 12 residues. The junction had 5 bases not matched to a gene; V was cut back by 8 bases and J by 5 bases. The CDR3 DNA is TGTGCCAGCGCCAGGGGGCACGACGAGCAGTACTTC. Translated: CASARGHDEQYF.

This clonotype was seen a handful of times. A much larger clonotype is one base distant, so this may be a read error. The chain carries TRBV6-1 and TRBJ2-7; D not certain. The CDR3 consists of 15 residues. Germline V lookup: CDR1 MNHNS, CDR2 SASEGT. Trimming removed 0 bases from V and 4 bases from J, with 13 bases in between. The CDR3 protein is CASSEAPSVGYEQYF. The CDR3 nucleotides read TGTGCCAGCAGTGAAGCACCCAGCGTGGGATACGAGCAGTACTTC.

Many counts were recorded for this clonotype. The CDR3 sequence is CASSRANEETQYF. DNA for the CDR3: TGTGCCAGCAGCCGCGCAAATGAAGAGACCCAGTACTTC. V is TRBV3-1 and J is TRBJ2-5; D gene uncertain. CDR1 and CDR2 from the germline V gene are LGHDT and YNNKEL (reference sequence). V dropped 4 bases and J dropped 3 bases, with 9 bases sitting between them. This CDR3 has 13 residues.

There are many counts of this clonotype. The chain uses TRBV6-5 and TRBJ1-1, with D hard to call. The CDR3 covers 13 residues. V shed 7 bases and J shed 4 bases, with 13 bases lying between them. The germline V gene has CDR1 MNHEY and CDR2 SVGAGI. The CDR3 region has the DNA TGTGCCAGCAAACGGGATGGAATCACTGAAGCTTTCTTT. Its protein product is CASKRDGITEAFF.

This clonotype is medium-sized (0.01 to 0.1%) by share. The CDR3 DNA sequence: TGTGCCAGCAGTTCCACCCTCGGTAGCGGAGGAAACACCATATATTTT. Encoded protein: CASSSTLGSGGNTIYF. The rearrangement links TRBV27 to TRBJ1-3; D gene ambiguous. This CDR3 is 16 amino acids long. CDR1 is MNHEY and CDR2 is SMNVEV in the germline V gene (reference sequence). V was cut by 4 bases and J by 4 bases, with 17 bases left in between.

Of note for this clonotype: Since a much larger clone is just one base distant, this may be a read error. The rearrangement uses TRBV20-1 and TRBJ1-5; D not certain. Between the trimmed V and J ends, which lost 1 base and 3 bases, there was a span of 16 bases. The CDR3 has 16 residues. Germline V gives CDR1 DFQATT, CDR2 SNEGSKA (reference sequence). CDR3 bases: TGCAGTGCTAGAGGTAGGAAGGCCCATATCAATCAGCCCCAGCATTTT. Residues: CSARGRKAHINQPQHF.

This clonotype was recorded many times. This chain joins TRBV27 and TRBJ1-4, with a possible D match to TRBD1 (6 bases). The CDR3 spans 13 residues. Germline lookup yields CDR1 MNHEY and CDR2 SMNVEV (reference sequence). The V end lost 2 bases, the J end lost 10 bases, and 11 bases lay between the germline ends. CDR3 sequence: CASSLRGSGKLFF. The CDR3, as DNA: TGTGCCAGCAGTTTAAGGGGGAGTGGAAAACTGTTTTTT.

This clonotype came up many times. This chain joins TRBV6-6 and TRBJ2-7; D gene uncertain. This CDR3 is 13 amino acids long. The V and J ends lost 7 bases and 3 bases respectively, with 13 bases between them. The germline V gene encodes CDR1 MNHNY and CDR2 SVGAGI (reference sequence). The CDR3 DNA reads as TGTGCCAGCAAAACCCTCTACGGCTACGAGCAGTACTTC. Translation gives CASKTLYGYEQYF.

This clonotype appeared many times. V usage is TRBV28 and J usage is TRBJ2-7; possible D gene TRBD2, 5 bases. The CDR3 is 12 residues long. V lost 7 bases to trimming and J lost 5 bases, with 12 bases between them. Germline V gives CDR1 MDHEN, CDR2 SYDVKM. The CDR3, as DNA: TGTGCCAGCACCTCTTTGGGAGACGAGCAGTACTTC. Its translation is CASTSLGDEQYF. Based on the CDR3 plus reference TRBV28 and TRBJ2-7, the full variable domain is DVKVTQSSRYLVKRTGEKVFLECVQDMDHENMFWYRQDPGLGLRLIYFSYDVKMKEKGDIPEGYSVSREKKERFSLILESASTNQTSMYLCASTSLGDEQYFGPGTRLTVT.

This clonotype was found a few times. This sequence may be a read error, since a much larger clone differs from it by one base. This rearrangement joins TRBV12-3 or TRBV12-4 to TRBJ1-5; D uncertain. CDR3 length: 14 amino acids. The CDR3 DNA sequence: TGTGCCAGCAGCAGCGGGCCCTTCAATCAGCCCCGGCATTTT. It encodes CASSSGPFNQPRHF.

The sample holds many counts of this clonotype. The chain joins TRBV5-1 to TRBJ2-5; 7 bases match TRBD2. J lost 3 bases, V lost 3 bases, and 5 bases had no gene match. This CDR3 spans 14 amino acids. Per the germline V gene, CDR1 is SGHRS and CDR2 is YFSETQ. The chain's CDR3 is CASSWGGSEETQYF. CDR3 DNA: TGCGCCAGCAGCTGGGGCGGGAGCGAAGAGACCCAGTACTTC.

This clonotype was detected many times. V gene TRBV19 combines with J gene TRBJ2-3; 8 bases agree with TRBD2. The CDR3 covers 15 residues. Looked up from germline, CDR1 is LNHDA and CDR2 is SQIVND (reference sequence). V shed 9 bases, J shed 0 bases, and the junction held 8 bases outside the gene matches. DNA for the CDR3: TGTGCCAGCAACGGGGGCGGGAGGAGCACAGATACGCAGTATTTT. Amino acids: CASNGGGRSTDTQYF.

This clonotype was seen ten or more times. The chain uses TRBV4-3 and TRBJ2-7; no definite D call. V lost 1 base, J lost 2 bases, and 6 bases lay in between. The CDR3 length is 13 residues. Per germline, CDR1 LGHNA and CDR2 YSLEER. Here the CDR3 reads CASSQAIAYEQYF. The CDR3 DNA is TGCGCCAGCAGCCAAGCCATTGCCTACGAGCAGTACTTC.

This clonotype was seen at least ten times. The chain employs TRBV29-1 and TRBJ2-5; no firm D call. Trimming cost V 1 base and J 1 base, with 10 bases left between them. Germline CDR1 reads SQVTM; CDR2 reads ANQGSEA. The CDR3 consists of 14 residues. CDR3 region: CSVEGAVTQETQYF. CDR3 DNA: TGCAGCGTTGAAGGGGCAGTCACCCAAGAGACCCAGTACTTC.

This clonotype was detected ten times or more. The V and J genes are TRBV29-1 and TRBJ1-1, with D maybe TRBD1 (6 bases). Trimming cost V 8 bases and J 7 bases, with 23 bases left between them. This CDR3 region has 14 residues. Germline V CDR1 and CDR2: SQVTM, ANQGSEA. CDR3 amino acids: CSTPSSTGLVEAFF. CDR3 coding DNA: TGCAGCACTCCATCCTCGACAGGCTTGGTTGAAGCTTTCTTT.

This clonotype was detected ten times or more. The chain links TRBV7-2 to TRBJ2-1; D perhaps matches TRBD2 (6 bases). The V end was cut by 3 bases, the J end by 3 bases, with 9 bases between. This CDR3 is 14 amino acids long. Germline lookup yields CDR1 SGHTA and CDR2 FQGNSA. For the CDR3, the DNA is TGTGCCAGCAGCTTTGAGGACTACTACAATGAGCAGTTCTTC. Translated: CASSFEDYYNEQFF.

This clonotype was seen repeatedly, ten times or more. The rearrangement uses TRBV7-9 and TRBJ1-3; D unclear. Trimming stripped 5 bases from V and 4 bases from J, with 12 bases between. This CDR3 has 14 amino acids. The germline gives CDR1 SEHNR, CDR2 FQNEAQ (reference sequence). The CDR3 protein is CASSASPGGNTIYF. CDR3 nucleotide sequence: TGTGCCAGCAGCGCTAGCCCGGGCGGAAACACCATATATTTT.

On this clonotype: A read error is likely, as this CDR3 ends without the conserved phenylalanine or tryptophan. The DNA is omitted, as the CDR3 cannot be located on it reliably, and the CDR3 follows TCRdb's listing. This rearrangement joins TRBV28 to TRBJ1-1; the DNA was not compared with TRBD1, the D call given in the table. Germline V gene sequence: CDR1 MDHEN, CDR2 SYDVKM. The CDR3 region is 16 residues in length, termini included. This CDR3 is CASSSPAGGGNTEALL.